Following are 23 T cell receptor beta chains from one sample sequenced in a study of T cells in Graves' hyperthyroidism and ophthalmopathy (dated by TCRdb to about 2019). Library prep was done by multiplex PCR. Sequencing used an Illumina HiSeq 2000. The TCR beta CDR3 regions were amplified from RNA transcripts. The TCR CDR3 was subjected to a first round of RT-PCR using the HTBI primer set and the Qiagen OneStep RT-PCR kit. TCRdb reanalyzed the raw reads on its own, using fastp at Q25 for trimming and MiXCR for clone calling, and kept in-frame beta chains. Rows with a matching CDR3 protein are joined into one entry that keeps the most common DNA and genes. This sample has 560,000 or so distinct CDR3 sequences in its table, and 46% of those were observed once. Roughly 8.2% of the sample is taken by the ten largest. The sequenced material came from peripheral blood or thyroid tissue (not recorded which). Receptors originate from a woman aged 18-29 years with Graves' hyperthyroidism. Donor details come from another sample of the same person, matched by shared clones.

This clonotype was recorded a few times. The germline gene is not matched at one end of the junction; a read error may be the cause. The chain is built from TRBV10-3 and TRBJ1-2; a weak D match, TRBD1 (6 bases). The CDR3 is made up of 15 amino acids. Looked up from germline, CDR1 is ENHRY and CDR2 is SYGVKD. CDR3 DNA: TGTGCCAGCAGTGCCCGACGACAGGCCAACTATGGCTACACCTTC. Translation: CASSARRQANYGYTF.

The chain is built from TRBV2 and TRBJ1-4, with TRBD1 matching 8 bases. J lost 8 bases, V lost 0 bases, and 8 bases had no gene match. Germline V gene lookup returns CDR1 SNHLY and CDR2 FYNNEI. There are 16 residues in the CDR3. CDR3 loop: CASSEAGRGRGEKLFF. The CDR3 DNA reads TGTGCCAGCAGTGAAGCAGGCAGGGGGCGAGGGGAAAAACTGTTTTTT.

This clonotype came up a few times. The rearrangement links TRBV6-1 to TRBJ2-7, with D perhaps assigned TRBD1 or TRBD2 (5 bases each). The V end was cut by 2 bases, the J end by 5 bases, with 10 bases between. The germline V gene has CDR1 MNHNS and CDR2 SASEGT. The CDR3 runs to 13 residues. CDR3 protein: CASSEIGTDEQYF. The CDR3 nucleotides read TGTGCCAGCAGTGAAATCGGGACGGACGAGCAGTACTTC.

This clonotype appeared a few times. The genes are TRBV19 and TRBJ1-1; 7 bases are shared with TRBD1. The CDR3 loop spans 15 amino acids. Trimming took 4 bases from V and 1 from J; bases not matched to a gene: 6. Germline V gives CDR1 LNHDA, CDR2 SQIVND (reference sequence). The CDR3 loop reads CASSKPGTANTEAFF. CDR3 nucleotides: TGTGCCAGTAGTAAGCCCGGGACAGCGAACACTGAAGCTTTCTTT.

The V call is TRBV2, the J call TRBJ1-1, with a tentative D call TRBD1 (6 bases). The CDR3 is made up of 16 amino acids. Germline assignment: CDR1 SNHLY and CDR2 FYNNEI. V was shortened by 9 bases and J by 5 bases, with 25 bases between the two germline ends. The CDR3 region has the DNA TGTGCCAGGAAGAGGGACGGGGGCCCTATTAGGACTGAAGCTTTCTTT. Its protein is CARKRDGGPIRTEAFF.

This clonotype appeared a few times. At one end the junction does not follow the germline gene, possibly because of a read error. The V gene is TRBV24-1, the J gene TRBJ1-1; D gene unclear. Per the germline V gene, CDR1 is KGHDR and CDR2 is SFDVKD. The length of the CDR3 is 16 residues. CDR3 loop: CASSYDFTARNTEAFF. CDR3 sequence (DNA): TGTGCCAGCAGTTACGACTTTACAGCCAGGAACACTGAAGCTTTCTTT.

This clonotype was detected ten times or more. This rearrangement joins TRBV7-8 to TRBJ2-7; D uncertain. V lost 4 bases, J lost 3 bases, and 7 bases lay in between. CDR3 size: 12 residues. Germline V gives CDR1 SGHVS, CDR2 FQNEAQ. CDR3 nucleotide sequence: TGTGCCAGCAGCTGGTCACTCTACGAGCAGTACTTC. As protein: CASSWSLYEQYF.

This clonotype was found many times. The chain recombines TRBV10-1 with TRBJ1-5; D not certain. Trimming removed 0 bases at V and 8 bases at J, with 5 bases between. The CDR3 is 12 amino acids. Germline CDR1 and CDR2: WNHNN and SYGVQD (reference sequence). The CDR3 DNA reads TGCGCCAGCAGTGAGTCGGGAGAGCCCCAGCATTTT. The encoded protein is CASSESGEPQHF.

This clonotype was counted many times. The J gene is TRBJ2-2, the V gene TRBV2; a possible D gene is TRBD2 (6 bases). Looked up from germline, CDR1 is SNHLY and CDR2 is FYNNEI. V was trimmed by 7 bases and J by 3 bases, leaving 9 bases between them. The CDR3 totals 13 residues. This CDR3 reads CASTIADTGELFF. The DNA of the CDR3 is TGTGCCAGCACTATAGCGGACACCGGGGAGCTGTTTTTT.

This clonotype was detected only a few times. The chain combines TRBV10-3 with TRBJ1-1; a possible D gene is TRBD1 (6 bases). CDR3 length: 13 residues. CDR1 and CDR2 (germline): ENHRY, SYGVKD. The V end was cut by 10 bases, the J end by 5 bases, with 17 bases between. CDR3 in amino acids: CASRGGAETEAFF. The CDR3 DNA follows: TGTGCCAGCAGAGGGGGGGCGGAAACTGAAGCTTTCTTT.

Ten or more counts support this clonotype. The rearrangement joins TRBV20-1 to TRBJ2-5, with D maybe TRBD2 (5 bases). Trimming removed 6 bases from V and 4 bases from J, with 6 bases in between. This CDR3 contains 10 residues. Per the germline V gene, CDR1 is DFQATT and CDR2 is SNEGSKA (reference sequence). CDR3 in amino acids: CSAGGETQYF. Written as DNA, the CDR3 is TGCAGTGCAGGAGGAGAGACCCAGTACTTC.

The chain carries TRBV25-1 and TRBJ1-2; D is ambiguous. The CDR3 length is 12 residues. The germline CDR1 and CDR2 sequences are MGHDK and SYGVNS. V was trimmed by 11 bases and J by 3 bases, leaving 13 bases between them. This CDR3 reads CAWSRAYYGYTF. CDR3 sequence (DNA): TGTGCCTGGAGTAGGGCGTACTATGGCTACACCTTC.

The chain uses TRBV12-3 or TRBV12-4 and TRBJ1-1; no firm D call. The V and J ends lost 5 bases and 4 bases respectively, with 14 bases between them. The length of the CDR3 is 14 residues. The CDR3 sequence is CASSPRQASTEAFF. For the CDR3, the DNA is TGTGCCAGCAGTCCCCGCCAGGCAAGCACTGAAGCTTTCTTT.

This chain links TRBV7-8 with TRBJ1-1; D not certain. The CDR3 totals 15 residues. CDR1 is SGHVS and CDR2 is FQNEAQ in the germline V gene. The germline V and J ends were trimmed by 2 bases and 0 bases, with 10 bases remaining between them. CDR3 sequence: CASSLYSLMNTEAFF. CDR3 sequence (DNA): TGTGCCAGCAGCTTATACAGCCTCATGAACACTGAAGCTTTCTTT.

V is TRBV7-9 and J is TRBJ2-7; the match to TRBD1 covers 7 bases. Germline CDR1 SEHNR, CDR2 FQNEAQ (reference sequence). V was pared by 5 bases and J by 3 bases, with 10 bases of the junction left unmatched. CDR3 size: 15 residues. CDR3 bases: TGTGCCAGCAGCACCTTGTCCGGGACAGTCTACGAGCAGTACTTC. Its protein is CASSTLSGTVYEQYF. The entire variable domain, with the rest obtained from reference TRBV7-9 and TRBJ2-7, is as follows: DTGVSQNPRHKITKRGQNVTFRCDPISEHNRLYWYRQTLGQGPEFLTYFQNEAQLEKSRLLSDRFSAERPKGSFSTLEIQRTEQGDSAMYLCASSTLSGTVYEQYFGPGTRLTVT.

This clonotype was recorded many times. This sequence joins TRBV7-2 and TRBJ1-4; D is unclear. CDR1 is SGHTA and CDR2 is FQGNSA in the germline V gene. Trimming took 5 bases from V and 2 from J, leaving 9 bases between them. The CDR3 length is 14 residues. CDR3 amino acids: CASSLGMTNEKLFF. CDR3 DNA: TGTGCCAGCAGCCTAGGGATGACTAATGAAAAACTGTTTTTT. Based on the CDR3 plus reference TRBV7-2 and TRBJ1-4, the full variable domain is GAGVSQSPSNKVTEKGKDVELRCDPISGHTALYWYRQSLGQGLEFLIYFQGNSAPDKSGLPSDRFSAERTGGSVSTLTIQRTQQEDSAVYLCASSLGMTNEKLFFGSGTQLSVL.

This clonotype was counted at least ten times. V usage is TRBV24-1 and J usage is TRBJ2-2; 9 nucleotides line up with TRBD2. Losses at the gene ends were 3 bases for V and 4 bases for J; bases not matched to a gene: 5. This CDR3 comprises 16 residues. CDR1 is KGHDR and CDR2 is SFDVKD in the germline V gene. The CDR3 DNA sequence: TGTGCCACCAGTGATAACCTAGCGGGAATCACCGGGGAGCTGTTTTTT. Translation: CATSDNLAGITGELFF.

The chain is built from TRBV2 and TRBJ2-5, with D perhaps TRBD1 (6 bases). Per germline, CDR1 SNHLY and CDR2 FYNNEI. Trimming shortened V by 6 bases and J by 5 bases, and 19 bases separated the two germline ends. The CDR3 loop spans 15 amino acids. CDR3 nucleotide sequence: TGTGCCAGCAGCCAAAATGAAGGGGGTTTCGAGACCCAGTACTTC. Residues: CASSQNEGGFETQYF.

About this clonotype itself: Because it lacks the conserved phenylalanine or tryptophan at the end, this CDR3 is likely a read error. Because the CDR3's place on the DNA is in doubt, the DNA is left out and the CDR3 is given as listed by TCRdb. The chain employs TRBV12-1 and TRBJ2-3; TRBD2, the table's D call, was not compared with the DNA. TRBV12-1 is assigned pseudogene status. A total of 8 residues make up the CDR3, ends included. This CDR3 is CASSFGRR.

This clonotype was seen only a few times. The chain combines TRBV29-1 with TRBJ2-7, with 9 bases matching TRBD1. The CDR3 is made up of 14 amino acids. Germline V gene lookup returns CDR1 SQVTM and CDR2 ANQGSEA. V was clipped by 7 bases and J by 0 bases; unmatched bases: 7. The CDR3 DNA reads TGCAGCGCTAGACAGGGGGACGGCTCCTACGAGCAGTACTTC. Its translation: CSARQGDGSYEQYF.

The V and J genes are TRBV2 and TRBJ1-4; 10 bases align to TRBD1. V lost 3 bases, J lost 8 bases, and 6 bases stayed unmatched. The CDR3 loop spans 15 amino acids. Germline loops: CDR1 SNHLY, CDR2 FYNNEI. The CDR3 protein is CASSDWDRGLEKLFF. CDR3 bases: TGTGCCAGCAGTGATTGGGACAGGGGTTTGGAAAAACTGTTTTTT.

This clonotype occurred many times. This chain uses TRBV7-9 with TRBJ1-2; D perhaps matches TRBD1 (6 bases). The V gene lost 4 bases and the J gene lost 7 bases, with 13 bases spanning the gap. Germline CDR1 SEHNR, CDR2 FQNEAQ (reference sequence). This CDR3 region has 13 residues. CDR3 coding DNA: TGTGCCAGCAGCTCGGAGGGGGTCTCTGGCTACACCTTC. Its protein product is CASSSEGVSGYTF.

CDR3 nucleotides: TGTGCCAGCAGTTTGGGGACCGGGGCTCCCTACGAGCAGTACTTC. Its protein product is CASSLGTGAPYEQYF. The V call is TRBV2, the J call TRBJ2-7, with D perhaps given as TRBD1 or TRBD2 (5 bases each). The CDR3 runs 15 residues. In germline, CDR1 is SNHLY, CDR2 FYNNEI. Trimming left V 5 bases short and J 2 bases short, with 16 bases between.